This T cell receptor (beta chain) is from a study of blood T cell repertoires in COVID-19. During active infection, Seattle patients enrolled and were then monitored through disease. Profiling relied on immunoSEQ multiplex PCR, and the TCRdb table lists in-frame clones only, not all of them. In the table there are under 250,000 clones, roughly 80% of which are singletons. The origin of this receptor is a woman in her 70s with COVID-19, enrolled during active disease. The sequencing input was peripheral blood.

The CDR3 spells CASSRTGMNTIYF. For the CDR3, the DNA is TGTGCCAGCAGCCGGACAGGGATGAACACCATATATTTT. The chain is built from TRBV5-4 and TRBJ1-3; 8 bases match TRBD1. The CDR3 is made up of 13 amino acids. From germline, CDR1 is SGHNT and CDR2 YYREEE (reference sequence). With 4 bases clipped from V and 7 bases from J, the junction kept 4 bases outside the gene matches.